Below, 18 T cell receptor beta chains from the same sample are listed, as sequenced in a study of early T cells in non-severe SARS-CoV-2 infection. TCRdb re-analysed the 5' RACE reads in MiXCR, keeping a single row per CDR3 protein. The table lists more than 95,000 distinct CDR3 sequences, about 15% of them singletons, with 20% to 25% in the top ten. The source material was whole blood. These receptors all come from an adult who was a healthcare worker with PCR-confirmed SARS-CoV-2 infection or an uninfected control (not recorded which).

This clonotype showed up just a few times. The chain uses TRBV20-1 and TRBJ2-5; 8 positions agree with TRBD2. This CDR3 is built from 15 residues. V trimming: 1 base; J trimming: 5 bases; junction bases outside the gene matches: 9. The germline V gene encodes CDR1 DFQATT and CDR2 SNEGSKA (reference sequence). CDR3 protein: CSARGNGLARETQYF. As DNA, the CDR3 is TGCAGTGCTAGAGGAAACGGACTAGCTCGGGAGACCCAGTACTTC.

This clonotype was seen a handful of times. V gene TRBV19 combines with J gene TRBJ2-5; TRBD1 might be the D (6 bases). The CDR3 has 13 residues. Deletions cut 5 bases from V and 4 bases from J, with 11 bases between. The germline V gene has CDR1 LNHDA and CDR2 SQIVND (reference sequence). CDR3 sequence reads: CASSPDRTETQYF. The CDR3 nucleotides are TGTGCCAGTAGTCCGGACAGAACAGAGACCCAGTACTTC.

The sample holds a few counts of this clonotype. V is TRBV12-3 or TRBV12-4 and J is TRBJ1-3; no reliable D call. CDR3 length equals 14 residues. The V and J ends lost 1 base and 5 bases respectively, with 9 bases between them. Here the CDR3 DNA reads TGTGCCAGCAGTTTAGGAGGTTTCAGAAACACCATATATTTT. Its protein is CASSLGGFRNTIYF.

The chain is built from TRBV9 and TRBJ2-7; D is unclear. Germline CDR1 SGDLS, CDR2 YYNGEE. Trimming cost V 4 bases and J 9 bases, with 17 bases left between them. The CDR3 sequence is 13 residues long. The DNA for the CDR3 is TGTGCCAGCAGCACAAGCGACACCGGTTGGCAGTACTTC. Translating it yields CASSTSDTGWQYF.

The chain recombines TRBV19 with TRBJ1-2; no clear D. From germline, CDR1 is LNHDA and CDR2 SQIVND (reference sequence). Trimming cost V 4 bases and J 4 bases, with 19 bases left between them. This CDR3 contains 16 residues. CDR3 DNA sequence: TGTGCCAGTAGTACAGAACGCCGAAAGGGAGGCTATGGCTACACCTTC. As protein: CASSTERRKGGYGYTF. The whole variable domain, filled in from reference TRBV19 and TRBJ1-2, reads DGGITQSPKYLFRKEGQNVTLSCEQNLNHDAMYWYRQDPGQGLRLIYYSQIVNDFQKGDIAEGYSVSREKKESFPLTVTSAQKNPTAFYLCASSTERRKGGYGYTFGSGTRLTVV.

This clonotype was picked up many times. The rearrangement uses TRBV12-3 or TRBV12-4 and TRBJ2-1; 11 nucleotides align to TRBD1. Losses at the gene ends were 4 bases for V and 8 bases for J; bases not matched to a gene: 4. The CDR3 spans 14 residues. The CDR3 bases are TGTGCCAGCAGTTGGGACAGGGGGTCGGATGAGCAGTTCTTC. This codes for CASSWDRGSDEQFF.

This clonotype was counted only a few times. The chain employs TRBV30 and TRBJ2-3, with D perhaps TRBD2 (6 bases). This CDR3 is 14 amino acids long. Germline V CDR1 and CDR2: GTSNPN, SVGIG (reference sequence). With 3 bases removed from V and 0 bases from J, the gap between germline ends came to 10 bases. The CDR3 sequence is CAWSPGTSTDTQYF. In DNA form, the CDR3 reads TGTGCCTGGAGCCCAGGGACTAGCACAGATACGCAGTATTTT.

Only a few counts were recorded for this clonotype. The rearrangement uses TRBV2 and TRBJ1-5; D ambiguous. Trimming took off 3 bases at V and 7 bases at J, with 7 bases between the two ends. Germline loops: CDR1 SNHLY, CDR2 FYNNEI. This CDR3 contains 12 residues. The CDR3 coding sequence is TGTGCCAGCAGTGAGCGGCAACAGCCCCAGCATTTT. Its protein product is CASSERQQPQHF.

This clonotype was observed a handful of times. This chain connects TRBV24-1 to TRBJ1-1; 8 bases match TRBD1. Germline CDR1 reads KGHDR; CDR2 reads SFDVKD. This CDR3 is 17 amino acids long. With V trimmed by 1 base and J by 1 base, 7 bases remained unmatched. The DNA for the CDR3 is TGTGCCACCAGTGATTTCGGGGACAGGAGGTCGAACACTGAAGCTTTCTTT. It codes for CATSDFGDRRSNTEAFF.

This clonotype turned up a few times. J is TRBJ2-5 and V is TRBV30; the D gene is possibly TRBD1 (5 bases). This CDR3 region has 12 residues. Looked up from germline, CDR1 is GTSNPN and CDR2 is SVGIG (reference sequence). V lost 2 bases, J lost 5 bases, and 9 bases lay in between. CDR3 bases: TGTGCCTGGAGTTCAGGGATGGAGACCCAGTACTTC. The encoded protein is CAWSSGMETQYF.

This clonotype was observed a few times. The V gene is TRBV10-1, the J gene TRBJ1-5; 8 bases are shared with TRBD1. This CDR3 region has 15 residues. J gave up 0 bases and V 5 bases, and 3 bases lay outside the gene matches. CDR1 WNHNN and CDR2 SYGVQD come from the germline V gene (reference sequence). This chain's CDR3 is CASSPDRGSNQPQHF. The CDR3, as DNA: TGCGCCAGCAGTCCAGACAGGGGTAGCAATCAGCCCCAGCATTTT.

V usage is TRBV4-1 and J usage is TRBJ1-6; no definite D call. The CDR3 covers 14 residues. Germline V lookup: CDR1 MGHRA, CDR2 YSYEKL. V shed 3 bases and J shed 7 bases, with 10 bases lying between them. The CDR3 region has the DNA TGCGCCAGCAGCCAGGGTCCCCCCAATTCACCCCTCCACTTT. This sequence encodes CASSQGPPNSPLHF.

There are a few counts of this clonotype. V gene TRBV7-9 combines with J gene TRBJ1-2; D might be TRBD1 (6 bases). The germline V gene has CDR1 SEHNR and CDR2 FQNEAQ (reference sequence). The V gene lost 4 bases and the J gene lost 8 bases, with 11 bases spanning the gap. CDR3 size: 12 residues. The CDR3 is CASSSSTGGYTF. The CDR3 nucleotides read TGTGCCAGCAGCTCGTCGACAGGCGGCTACACCTTC.

There are a few counts of this clonotype. The V call is TRBV5-1, the J call TRBJ2-7; D unclear. Germline CDR1 SGHRS, CDR2 YFSETQ. V lost 0 bases and J 4 bases, leaving 5 bases between the germline ends. This CDR3 is built from 12 residues. The CDR3 bases are TGCGCCAGCAGCTTGGATTATTACGAGCAGTACTTC. It is translated as CASSLDYYEQYF.

The chain carries TRBV12-3 or TRBV12-4 and TRBJ2-2; D perhaps matches TRBD2 (5 bases). The germline V and J ends were trimmed by 8 bases and 1 base, with 5 bases remaining between them. The CDR3 length is 12 residues. The CDR3 DNA is TGTGCCAGCGAGGGGAACACCGGGGAGCTGTTTTTT. This gives the protein CASEGNTGELFF.

This clonotype has a count of ten or more. This sequence joins TRBV6-2 or TRBV6-3 and TRBJ2-6; D is unclear. Looked up from germline, CDR1 is MNHEY and CDR2 is SVGEGT. This CDR3 contains 15 residues. V lost 6 bases, J lost 0 bases, and 9 bases lay in between. DNA of the CDR3: TGTGCCAGCAGCCCGACGGACTCTGGGGCCAACGTCCTGACTTTC. Residues: CASSPTDSGANVLTF.

In this sample, this clonotype turned up a few times. V is TRBV6-2 or TRBV6-3 and J is TRBJ2-1, with 11 bases matching TRBD2. The length of the CDR3 is 15 residues. The V gene's germline CDR1 is MNHEY and CDR2 SVGEGT. V lost 6 bases and J lost 6; bases outside the gene matches: 7. The CDR3 region has the DNA TGTGCCAGCAGATCACTAGGACTAGCGGGCAATGAGCAGTTCTTC. Its protein product is CASRSLGLAGNEQFF.

This clonotype appeared many times. The chain joins TRBV2 to TRBJ2-3; D might be TRBD1 or TRBD2, each matching 5 bases. This CDR3 spans 14 amino acids. V was pared by 8 bases and J by 2 bases, with 14 bases between. The V gene's germline CDR1 is SNHLY and CDR2 FYNNEI. The CDR3 DNA reads TGTGCCAGCGGACGGGGCGACCTCACAGATACGCAGTATTTT. The encoded protein is CASGRGDLTDTQYF.